The subject of this entry is one T cell receptor (beta chain). This clone appeared once. Its cognate antigen has yet to be identified. No base quality information exists; no much larger clone differs at one position. Each donor gave one peripheral blood draw, averaging about 120 mL, which was collected into heparinised tubes. Naive, central memory, regulatory and stem cell-like memory CD4+ T cells were sorted on a BD FACSAria II using a panel including CD45RO, CCR7, CD25, CD127, CD95 and CD27. A purity above 98% was achieved for all sorted populations. PBMCs were separated immediately by Lymphoprep density gradient centrifugation and were stained directly, without being cultured. Samples were stained and sorted in pairs, with one healthy donor and one patient per experiment, so that batch effects were minimized. The sample originates from a study of beta chain features in type 1 diabetes listed by TCRdb under 2018. With regard to the full study: Patients and healthy donors did not differ in mean age, gender distribution, total cell number or subset yield. Across all samples, around 99 million sorted cells were examined, and cell number per subset correlated strongly with RNA yield. The study compared TCRB repertoires of sorted circulating CD4+ T cell subsets between recently diagnosed type 1 diabetes patients and matched healthy donors. Regulatory and stem cell-like memory subsets were isolated from only 8 patients and roughly 8 healthy donors, whereas naive and central memory subsets came from all 30 or so donors. Broader findings and caveats from the paper: Naive, central memory and regulatory TCRB repertoires appeared to be more alike among patients than among healthy donors. At VDJ recombination sites, type 1 diabetes patients had fewer insertions and more deleted nucleotides, which implies abnormalities in thymic rearrangement. PCR might favor shorter templates, but patient and control samples were amplified and corrected together, so any skew would affect both groups equally. Only small numbers of individuals were included in the HLA sub-analyses, which left unresolved whether HLA type had any influence on TCRB rearrangement. Sequencing cDNA rather than genomic DNA could over-represent highly expressing activated cells, although activation and CD3 levels did not differ between groups. A moderate but significant shortening of TCRB CDR3 length was observed in type 1 diabetes patients in all four CD4+ subsets.

The entire amount of isolated RNA was reverse transcribed using the High Capacity cDNA Reverse Transcription Kit, so the sequenced TCRB transcripts were expressed ones. Deep immunoSEQ sequencing was applied to naive, central memory and regulatory T cell samples, giving an average of roughly 3.5 million total reads per sample. After sorted cells were lysed in RLT buffer, RNA was extracted with DNase-treated RNeasy Micro or Mini kits, with the choice depending on cell number. Each cell subset was processed separately to prevent cross-contamination, with patient and healthy donor samples processed together. The immunoSEQ multiplex PCR was used to amplify TCRB sequences from cDNA, yielding 87-bp fragments that span the CDR3 region. Sequencing of the amplicons was performed on the Illumina HiSeq platform. In the source study's methods: PCR bias was computationally corrected using synthetic template baselines, reads within Hamming distance 2 were collapsed, and singletons that could not be merged were discarded. Reads were aligned against IMGT so that V, D and J genes, CDR3 length and insertions or deletions at six rearrangement sites could be assigned. Within each subset, clonotype counts were normalized to sorted cell number, after which true diversity and Gini coefficients were computed with the tcR R package. Repertoire sharing was quantified using the overlap coefficient calculated on TCRB nucleotide sequences. Out-of-frame TCRB sequences from naive cells were analyzed as a proxy for the pre-selection repertoire. Not all clones reach the TCRdb copy of this immuneACCESS table, which keeps in-frame sequences only. Checked studies attribute under half of the gap to unresolved V genes and leave the rest unexplained. V and J calls and clone size come straight from that table; D and trimming were deduced from the DNA. The sample table lists nearly 700,000 clones, around 15% of them with a count of one. Jointly, the top ten make up less than 0.025% of the sample.

Input material: naive CD4+ T cells from blood. The cell subset or site label on this specimen signifies: true naive CD4+ T cells. This sequence was found in a young man with type 1 diabetes.

The DNA reads TGTGCCACTAACTCGGCCTCAAAGCGGGGATCCTACGAGCAGTACTTC. This codes for CATNSASKRGSYEQYF. The V and J genes are TRBV28 and TRBJ2-7, and TRBD2 matches 7 of the central bases. V has 10 bases trimmed and J has 1 base trimmed; junction bases matching no gene number 16. The germline V gene sets CDR1 to MDHEN and CDR2 to SYDVKM. The CDR3 starts with the cysteine, ends with the phenylalanine, and has 16 residues. The CDR3 DNA has 48 bases and is translated from base 1.